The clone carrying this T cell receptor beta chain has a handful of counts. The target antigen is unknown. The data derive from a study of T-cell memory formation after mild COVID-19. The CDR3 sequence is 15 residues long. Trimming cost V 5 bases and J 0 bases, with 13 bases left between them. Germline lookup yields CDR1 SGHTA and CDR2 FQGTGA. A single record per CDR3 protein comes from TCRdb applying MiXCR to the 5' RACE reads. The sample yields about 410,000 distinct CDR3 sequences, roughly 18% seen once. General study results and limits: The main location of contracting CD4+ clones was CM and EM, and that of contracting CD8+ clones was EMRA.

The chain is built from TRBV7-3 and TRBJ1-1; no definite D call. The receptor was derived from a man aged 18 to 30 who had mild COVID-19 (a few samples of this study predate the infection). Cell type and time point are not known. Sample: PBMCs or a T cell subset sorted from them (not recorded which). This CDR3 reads CASSLATILNTEAFF. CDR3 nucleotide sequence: TGTGCCAGCAGCCTGGCGACAATCCTGAACACTGAAGCTTTCTTT.